Included here is one T cell receptor (beta chain) sequence, with context. This sample is drawn from a study of OX40 agonist ivuxolimab in advanced cancers. The table came from immunoSEQ multiplex PCR; TCRdb's copy has only in-frame clones and leaves some out. The sample consists of tens of thousands of clones, around 83% of them appearing once. CDR3 size: 15 residues. Germline-derived CDR1 and CDR2 are SGHAT and FQNNGV. V shed 5 bases and J 7 bases; nucleotides not matched to a gene: 11. The V and J genes are TRBV11-2 and TRBJ2-5; 9 bases fit TRBD1. The sequence came from an adult with an advanced solid tumor such as melanoma, head and neck, liver or kidney cancer. This sample comprised CD4+ or CD8+ T cells sorted from blood, obtained in a trial of the OX40 agonist ivuxolimab. The CDR3 sequence: CASSLNRDRVRTQYF. Here the CDR3 DNA reads TGTGCCAGCAGCCTCAACCGGGACAGGGTACGGACCCAGTACTTC.